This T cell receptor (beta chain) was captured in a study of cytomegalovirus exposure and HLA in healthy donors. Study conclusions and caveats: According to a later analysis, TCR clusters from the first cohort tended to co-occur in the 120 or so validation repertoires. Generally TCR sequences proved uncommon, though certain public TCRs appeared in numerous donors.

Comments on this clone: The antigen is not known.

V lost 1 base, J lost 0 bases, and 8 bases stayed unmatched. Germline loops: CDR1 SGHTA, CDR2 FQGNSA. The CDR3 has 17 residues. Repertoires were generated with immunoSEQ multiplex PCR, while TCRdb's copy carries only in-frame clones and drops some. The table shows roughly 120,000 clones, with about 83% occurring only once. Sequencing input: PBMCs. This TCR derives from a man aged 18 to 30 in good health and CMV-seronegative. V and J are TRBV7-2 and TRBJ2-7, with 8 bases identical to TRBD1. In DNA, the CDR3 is TGTGCCAGCAGCTTAGTGGCAGGGGGCGCCGGCTCCTACGAGCAGTACTTC. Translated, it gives CASSLVAGGAGSYEQYF.